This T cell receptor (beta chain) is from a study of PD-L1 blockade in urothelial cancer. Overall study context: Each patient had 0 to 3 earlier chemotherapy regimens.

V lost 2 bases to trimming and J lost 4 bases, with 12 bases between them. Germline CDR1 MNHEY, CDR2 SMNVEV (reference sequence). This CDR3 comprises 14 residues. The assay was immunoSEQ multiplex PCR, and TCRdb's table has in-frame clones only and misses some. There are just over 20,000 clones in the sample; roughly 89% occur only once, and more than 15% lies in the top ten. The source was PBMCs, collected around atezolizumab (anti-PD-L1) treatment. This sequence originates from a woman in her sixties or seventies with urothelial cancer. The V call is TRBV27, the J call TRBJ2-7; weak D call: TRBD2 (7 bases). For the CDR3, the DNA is TGTGCCAGCAGTTTAGTCGGGGGGCGGTACGAGCAGTACTTC. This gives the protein CASSLVGGRYEQYF.